This T cell receptor beta chain was found in a study of blood T cell repertoires in COVID-19. Study details: The study drew acute and convalescent COVID-19 samples from the United States, Italy and Spain. Sample material is recorded as cDNA or gDNA derived from T cells, B-cell-depleted T cells, or PBMCs.

In this sample, this clone turned up a few times. From germline, CDR1 is LNHDA and CDR2 SQIVND (reference sequence). Trimming took 6 bases from V and 2 from J, leaving 13 bases between them. The CDR3 sequence is 14 residues long. In the authors' methods: How many nucleated cells were present was estimated from reference gene primer amplification. Measured with immunoSEQ multiplex PCR; TCRdb has only the in-frame clones, and not every one. That table is the source of V, J and clone size, and D and trimming were worked out from the DNA. The sample lists around 67,000 clones; roughly nine tenths were seen once.

V gene TRBV19 combines with J gene TRBJ1-1; D remains ambiguous. The source material was peripheral blood. The TCR sequence derives from a woman aged 80 or older with acute or convalescent COVID-19. The CDR3 nucleotides read TGTGCCAGTAGATCGGCAGGTGGTAACACTGAAGCTTTCTTT. Protein sequence: CASRSAGGNTEAFF.